This T cell receptor (beta chain) was recorded in a study of cytomegalovirus exposure and HLA in healthy donors. The CDR3 covers 14 residues. The germline CDR1 and CDR2 sequences are PRHDT and FYEKMQ (reference sequence). The V gene lost 5 bases and the J gene lost 5 bases, with 12 bases spanning the gap. The study ran its PCR with 60 Vbeta and 13 Jbeta primers. The protocol was immunoSEQ multiplex PCR, while the TCRdb copy is restricted to in-frame clones and leaves out a portion. The top ten clones hold approximately 6.5% of a sample with 200,000 or so clones, around 86% of them seen once. This clonotype was sampled from a woman aged 45-65 years in good health and CMV-seropositive. Sequences were obtained from PBMCs. V is TRBV13 and J is TRBJ1-4, with a weak D call TRBD1 (6 bases). The CDR3 DNA reads TGTGCCAGCAGCGTCGGACAGCCCAATGAAAAACTGTTTTTT. This codes for CASSVGQPNEKLFF.